This TCR beta chain was recovered during a study of OX40 agonist ivuxolimab in advanced cancers. The wider study: A mean age of around 66 years, range roughly 23 to 79, was recorded, and under 85% were male.

Unmatched junction bases numbered 10, after V lost 4 bases and J lost 6 bases. The CDR3 consists of 15 residues. CDR1 MNHEY and CDR2 SVGAGI come from the germline V gene. Sequencing was performed with immunoSEQ multiplex PCR; in TCRdb, only in-frame clones are kept and a portion is missing. Counted here are roughly 71,000 clones, about nine tenths occurring once; the ten biggest clones make up 0.8% to 1.3%. The V gene is TRBV6-5, the J gene TRBJ1-2; 8 bases fit TRBD1. The source of this sequence is an adult with an advanced solid tumor such as melanoma, head and neck, liver or kidney cancer. The material was CD4+ or CD8+ T cells sorted from blood, obtained in a trial of the OX40 agonist ivuxolimab. The CDR3 sequence is CASSSHQDREDGYTF. The CDR3 bases are TGTGCCAGCAGTTCCCACCAGGACAGGGAAGATGGCTACACCTTC.